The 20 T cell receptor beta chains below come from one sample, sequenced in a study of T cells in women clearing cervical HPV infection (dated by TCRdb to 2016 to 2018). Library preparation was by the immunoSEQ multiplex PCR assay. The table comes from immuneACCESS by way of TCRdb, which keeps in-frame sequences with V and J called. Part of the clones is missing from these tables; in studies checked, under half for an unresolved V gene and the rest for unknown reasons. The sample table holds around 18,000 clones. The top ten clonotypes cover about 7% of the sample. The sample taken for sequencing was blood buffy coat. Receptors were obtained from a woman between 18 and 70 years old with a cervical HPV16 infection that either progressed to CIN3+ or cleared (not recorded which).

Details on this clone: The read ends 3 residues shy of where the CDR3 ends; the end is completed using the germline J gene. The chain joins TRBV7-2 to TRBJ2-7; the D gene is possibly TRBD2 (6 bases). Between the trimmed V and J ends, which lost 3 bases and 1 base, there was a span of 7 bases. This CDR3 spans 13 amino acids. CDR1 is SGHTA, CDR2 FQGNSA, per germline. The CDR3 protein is CASSFGGSYEQYF. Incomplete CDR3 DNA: TGTGCCAGCAGCTTTGGGGGGTCCTACGAG.

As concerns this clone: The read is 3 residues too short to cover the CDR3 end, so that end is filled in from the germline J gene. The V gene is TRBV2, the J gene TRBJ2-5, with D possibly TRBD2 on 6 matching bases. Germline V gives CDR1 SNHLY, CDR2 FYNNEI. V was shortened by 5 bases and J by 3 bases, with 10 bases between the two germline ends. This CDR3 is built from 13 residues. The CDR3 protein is CASSLAREETQYF. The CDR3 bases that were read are TGTGCCAGCAGTCTAGCGAGGGAAGAGACC.

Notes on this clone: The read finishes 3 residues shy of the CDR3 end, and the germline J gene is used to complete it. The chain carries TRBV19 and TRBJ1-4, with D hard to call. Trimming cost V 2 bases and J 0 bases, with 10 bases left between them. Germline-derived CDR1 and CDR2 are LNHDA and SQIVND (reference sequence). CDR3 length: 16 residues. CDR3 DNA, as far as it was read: TGTGCCAGTAGTATAAGGGCAACTGCAACTAATGAAAAA. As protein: CASSIRATATNEK. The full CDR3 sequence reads CASSIRATATNEKLFF.

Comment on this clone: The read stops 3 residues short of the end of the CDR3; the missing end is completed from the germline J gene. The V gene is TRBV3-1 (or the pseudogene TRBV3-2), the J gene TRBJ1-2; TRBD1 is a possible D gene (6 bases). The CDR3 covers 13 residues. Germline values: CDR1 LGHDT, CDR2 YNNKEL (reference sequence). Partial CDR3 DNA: TGTGCCAGCAGCCGCGAAACAGGGCGAGGC. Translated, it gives CASSRETGRG. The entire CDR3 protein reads CASSRETGRGYTF.

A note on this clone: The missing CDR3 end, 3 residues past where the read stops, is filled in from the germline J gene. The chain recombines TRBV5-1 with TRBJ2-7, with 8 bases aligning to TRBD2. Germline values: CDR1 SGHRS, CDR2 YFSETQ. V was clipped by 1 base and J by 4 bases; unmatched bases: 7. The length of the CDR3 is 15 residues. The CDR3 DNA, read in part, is TGCGCCAGCAGCTTGTTCACGGGGGGGCTGTACGAG. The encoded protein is CASSLFTGGLYE. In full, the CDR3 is CASSLFTGGLYEQYF.

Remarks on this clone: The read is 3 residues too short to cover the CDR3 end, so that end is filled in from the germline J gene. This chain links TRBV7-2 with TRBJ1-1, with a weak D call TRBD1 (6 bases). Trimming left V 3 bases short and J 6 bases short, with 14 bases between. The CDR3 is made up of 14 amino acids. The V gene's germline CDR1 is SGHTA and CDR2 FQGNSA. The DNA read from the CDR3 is TGTGCCAGCAGCTTTCTCAGCAGGGGCTCTGAA. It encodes CASSFLSRGSE. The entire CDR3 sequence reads CASSFLSRGSEAFF.

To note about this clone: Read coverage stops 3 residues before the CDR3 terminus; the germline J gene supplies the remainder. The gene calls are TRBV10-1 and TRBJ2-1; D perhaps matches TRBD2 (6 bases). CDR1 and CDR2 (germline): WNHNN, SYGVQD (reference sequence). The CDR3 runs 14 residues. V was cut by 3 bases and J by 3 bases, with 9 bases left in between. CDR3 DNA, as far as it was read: TGCGCCAGCAGTGATGGGACTGACTACAATGAG. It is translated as CASSDGTDYNE. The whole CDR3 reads CASSDGTDYNEQFF.

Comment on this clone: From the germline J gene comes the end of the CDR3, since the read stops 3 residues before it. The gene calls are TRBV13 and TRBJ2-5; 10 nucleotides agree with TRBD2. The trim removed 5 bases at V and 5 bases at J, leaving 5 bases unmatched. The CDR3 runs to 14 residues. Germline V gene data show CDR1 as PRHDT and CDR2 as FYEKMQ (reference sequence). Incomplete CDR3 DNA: TGTGCCAGCAGCCCTCCGGGACTAGCGGAGACC. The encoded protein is CASSPPGLAET. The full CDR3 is CASSPPGLAETQYF.

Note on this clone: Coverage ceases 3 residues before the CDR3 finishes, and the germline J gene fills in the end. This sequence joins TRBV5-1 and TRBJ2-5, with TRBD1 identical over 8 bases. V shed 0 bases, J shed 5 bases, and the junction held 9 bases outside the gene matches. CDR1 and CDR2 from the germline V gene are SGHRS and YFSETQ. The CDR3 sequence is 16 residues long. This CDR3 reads CASSLGQGAPMETQYF. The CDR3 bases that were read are TGCGCCAGCAGCTTGGGGCAGGGGGCACCTATGGAGACC. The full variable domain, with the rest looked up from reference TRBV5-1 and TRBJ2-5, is KAGVTQTPRYLIKTRGQQVTLSCSPISGHRSVSWYQQTPGQGLQFLFEYFSETQRNKGNFPGRFSGRQFSNSRSEMNVSTLELGDSALYLCASSLGQGAPMETQYFGPGTRLLVL.

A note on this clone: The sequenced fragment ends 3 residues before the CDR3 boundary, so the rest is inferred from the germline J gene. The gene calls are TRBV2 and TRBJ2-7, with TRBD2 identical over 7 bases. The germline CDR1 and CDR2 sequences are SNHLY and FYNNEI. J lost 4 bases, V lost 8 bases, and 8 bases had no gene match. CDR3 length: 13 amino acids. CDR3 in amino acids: CASARGEYYEQYF. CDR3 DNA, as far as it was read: TGTGCCAGCGCCCGGGGGGAATATTACGAG.

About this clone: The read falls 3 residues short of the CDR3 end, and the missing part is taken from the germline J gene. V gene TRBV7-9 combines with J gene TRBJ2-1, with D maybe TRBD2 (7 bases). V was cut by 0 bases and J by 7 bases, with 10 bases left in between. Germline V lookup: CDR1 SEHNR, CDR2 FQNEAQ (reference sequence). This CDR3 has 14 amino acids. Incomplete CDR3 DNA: TGTGCCAGCAGCTTAGCGGGGGGGCCTAATGAG. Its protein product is CASSLAGGPNE. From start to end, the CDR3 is CASSLAGGPNEQFF.

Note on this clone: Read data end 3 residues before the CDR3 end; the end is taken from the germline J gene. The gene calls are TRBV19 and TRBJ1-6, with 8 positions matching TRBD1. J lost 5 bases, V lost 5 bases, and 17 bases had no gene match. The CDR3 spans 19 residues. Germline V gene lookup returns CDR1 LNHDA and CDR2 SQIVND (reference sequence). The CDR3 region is CASSPTGRGRSRNNSPLHF. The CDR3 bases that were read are TGTGCCAGTAGTCCGACGGGCAGGGGGCGGTCGAGGAATAATTCACCC.

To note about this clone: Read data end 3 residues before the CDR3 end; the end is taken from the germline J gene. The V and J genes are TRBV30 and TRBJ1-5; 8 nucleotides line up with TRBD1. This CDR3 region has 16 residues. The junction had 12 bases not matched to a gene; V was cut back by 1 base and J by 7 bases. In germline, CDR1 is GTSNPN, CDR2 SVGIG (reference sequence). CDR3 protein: CAWSGDRRTRGQPQHF. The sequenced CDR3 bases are TGTGCCTGGAGTGGGGACAGGAGGACACGAGGGCAGCCC.

CDR3 sequence reads: CSAKDTTKPYEQYF. CDR3 bases read: TGCAGTGCCAAGGACACCACAAAGCCCTACGAG. V gene TRBV20-1 combines with J gene TRBJ2-7; D possibly corresponds to TRBD1 (5 bases). The read is 3 residues too short to cover the CDR3 end, so that end is filled in from the germline J gene. The V end was cut by 6 bases, the J end by 2 bases, with 17 bases between. Germline assignment: CDR1 DFQATT and CDR2 SNEGSKA (reference sequence). The CDR3 covers 14 residues.

CDR3 protein: CSARGHMGMNTEAFF. The covered CDR3 bases are TGCAGTGCTAGAGGGCATATGGGCATGAACACTGAA. The genes are TRBV20-1 and TRBJ1-1; D gene ambiguous. The sequenced fragment ends 3 residues before the CDR3 boundary, so the rest is inferred from the germline J gene. CDR1 is DFQATT and CDR2 is SNEGSKA in the germline V gene (reference sequence). The CDR3 runs 15 residues. V was cut by 1 base and J by 0 bases, with 12 bases left in between.

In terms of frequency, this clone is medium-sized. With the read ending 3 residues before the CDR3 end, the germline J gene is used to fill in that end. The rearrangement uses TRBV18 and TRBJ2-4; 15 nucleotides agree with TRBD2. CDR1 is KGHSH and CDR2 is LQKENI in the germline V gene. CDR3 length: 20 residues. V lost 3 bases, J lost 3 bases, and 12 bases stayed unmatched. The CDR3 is CASSPWTSGGARIGKNIQYF. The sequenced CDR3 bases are TGTGCCAGCTCACCTTGGACTAGCGGGGGGGCCAGGATCGGCAAAAACATT.

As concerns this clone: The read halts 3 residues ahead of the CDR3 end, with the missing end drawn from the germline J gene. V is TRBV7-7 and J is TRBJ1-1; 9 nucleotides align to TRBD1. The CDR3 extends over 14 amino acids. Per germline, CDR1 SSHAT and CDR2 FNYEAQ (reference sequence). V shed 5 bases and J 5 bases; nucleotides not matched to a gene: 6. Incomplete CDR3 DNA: TGTGCCAGCAGCCCCGCACAGGGGGCGACTGAA. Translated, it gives CASSPAQGATE. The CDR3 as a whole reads CASSPAQGATEAFF.

CDR3 DNA (partial): TGTGCCAGTAGTAGGGACAGGACGAGGGGTGAG. The encoded protein is CASSRDRTRGE. The full CDR3 sequence reads CASSRDRTRGEQFF. The rearrangement uses TRBV19 and TRBJ2-1, with TRBD1 identical over 8 bases. The read stops 3 residues short of the end of the CDR3; the missing end is completed from the germline J gene. The CDR3 extends over 14 amino acids. Unmatched junction bases numbered 8, after V lost 4 bases and J lost 9 bases. Germline lookup yields CDR1 LNHDA and CDR2 SQIVND (reference sequence).

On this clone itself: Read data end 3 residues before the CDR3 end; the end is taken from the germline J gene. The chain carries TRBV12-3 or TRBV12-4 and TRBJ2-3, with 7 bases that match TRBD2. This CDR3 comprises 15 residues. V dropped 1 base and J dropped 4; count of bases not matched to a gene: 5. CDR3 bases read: TGTGCCAGCAGTTTAGACAGGAGCGGGGCAGATACG. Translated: CASSLDRSGADT. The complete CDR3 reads CASSLDRSGADTQYF.

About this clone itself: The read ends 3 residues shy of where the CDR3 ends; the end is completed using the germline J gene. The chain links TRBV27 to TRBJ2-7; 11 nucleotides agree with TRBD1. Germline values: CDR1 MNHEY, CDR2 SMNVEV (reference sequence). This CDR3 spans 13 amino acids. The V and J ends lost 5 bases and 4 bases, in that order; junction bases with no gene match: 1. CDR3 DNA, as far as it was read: TGTGCCAGCAGTCGGGACAGGGGGTACGAG. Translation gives CASSRDRGYE. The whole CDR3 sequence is CASSRDRGYEQYF.